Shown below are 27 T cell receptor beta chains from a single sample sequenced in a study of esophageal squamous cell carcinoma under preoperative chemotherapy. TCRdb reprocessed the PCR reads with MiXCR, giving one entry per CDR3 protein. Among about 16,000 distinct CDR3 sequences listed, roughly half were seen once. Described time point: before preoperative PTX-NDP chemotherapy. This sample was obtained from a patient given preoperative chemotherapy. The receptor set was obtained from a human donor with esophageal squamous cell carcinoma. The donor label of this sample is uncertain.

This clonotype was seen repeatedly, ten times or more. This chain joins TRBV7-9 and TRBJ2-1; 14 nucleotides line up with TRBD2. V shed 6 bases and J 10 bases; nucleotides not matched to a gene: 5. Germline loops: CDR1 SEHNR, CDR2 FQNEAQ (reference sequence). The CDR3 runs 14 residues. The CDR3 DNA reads TGTGCCAGCAGGTCGGGACTAGCGGGAGAAGAGCAGTTCTTC. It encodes CASRSGLAGEEQFF.

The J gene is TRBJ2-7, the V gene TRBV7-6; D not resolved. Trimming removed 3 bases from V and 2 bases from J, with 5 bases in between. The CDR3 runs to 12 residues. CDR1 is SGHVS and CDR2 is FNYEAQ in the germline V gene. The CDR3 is CASSLDAYEQYF. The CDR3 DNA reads TGTGCCAGCAGCTTGGATGCCTACGAGCAGTACTTC.

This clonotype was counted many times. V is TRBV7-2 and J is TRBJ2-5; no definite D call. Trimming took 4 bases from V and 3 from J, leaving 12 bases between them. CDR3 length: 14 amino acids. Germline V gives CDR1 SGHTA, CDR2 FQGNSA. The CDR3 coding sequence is TGTGCCAGCAGCTACGGACCAGTCGAAGAGACCCAGTACTTC. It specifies CASSYGPVEETQYF.

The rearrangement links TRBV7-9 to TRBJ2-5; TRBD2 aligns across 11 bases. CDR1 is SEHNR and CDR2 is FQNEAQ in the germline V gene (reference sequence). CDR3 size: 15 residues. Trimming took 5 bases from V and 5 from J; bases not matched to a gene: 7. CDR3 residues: CASSRGTSGWETQYF. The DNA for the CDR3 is TGTGCCAGCAGCCGGGGGACTAGCGGTTGGGAGACCCAGTACTTC. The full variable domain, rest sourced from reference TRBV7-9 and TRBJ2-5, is DTGVSQNPRHKITKRGQNVTFRCDPISEHNRLYWYRQTLGQGPEFLTYFQNEAQLEKSRLLSDRFSAERPKGSFSTLEIQRTEQGDSAMYLCASSRGTSGWETQYFGPGTRLLVL.

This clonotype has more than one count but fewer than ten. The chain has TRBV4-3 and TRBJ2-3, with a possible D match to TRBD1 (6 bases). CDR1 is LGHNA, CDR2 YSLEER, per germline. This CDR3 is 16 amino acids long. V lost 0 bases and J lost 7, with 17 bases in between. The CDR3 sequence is CASSQDQRGTPNTQYF. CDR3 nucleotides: TGCGCCAGCAGCCAAGATCAACGTGGGACACCTAATACGCAGTATTTT.

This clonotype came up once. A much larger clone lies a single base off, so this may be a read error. CDR3 DNA sequence: TGTGCCAGCAGCGATAGGACCGTTAACACAGATACGCAGCATTTT. Translation: CASSDRTVNTDTQHF. The rearrangement links TRBV7-2 to TRBJ2-3; D not resolved. Near its end, the DNA agrees better with TRBJ1-5, so the J call may be wrong. The CDR3 extends over 15 amino acids. The germline V gene encodes CDR1 SGHTA and CDR2 FQGNSA.

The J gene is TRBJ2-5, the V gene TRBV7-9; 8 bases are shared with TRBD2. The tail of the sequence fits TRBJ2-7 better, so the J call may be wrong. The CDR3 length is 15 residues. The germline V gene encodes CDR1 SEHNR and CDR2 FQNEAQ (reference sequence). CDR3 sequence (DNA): TGTGCCAGCAGCCGGGGGGGGCAGGGTGTCCACGAGCAGTACTTC. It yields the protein CASSRGGQGVHEQYF.

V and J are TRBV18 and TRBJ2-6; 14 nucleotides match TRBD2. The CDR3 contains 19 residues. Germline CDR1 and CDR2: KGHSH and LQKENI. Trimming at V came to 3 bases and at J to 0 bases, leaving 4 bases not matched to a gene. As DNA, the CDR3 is TGTGCCAGCTCACCGGGACTAGCGGGGGCGAGCTCTGGGGCCAACGTCCTGACTTTC. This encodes CASSPGLAGASSGANVLTF.

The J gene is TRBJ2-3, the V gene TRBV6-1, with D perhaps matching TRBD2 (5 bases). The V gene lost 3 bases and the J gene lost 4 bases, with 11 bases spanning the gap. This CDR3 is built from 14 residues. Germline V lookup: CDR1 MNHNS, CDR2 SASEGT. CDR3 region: CASSDTSGADTQYF. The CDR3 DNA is TGTGCCAGCAGTGATACTAGTGGCGCAGATACGCAGTATTTT.

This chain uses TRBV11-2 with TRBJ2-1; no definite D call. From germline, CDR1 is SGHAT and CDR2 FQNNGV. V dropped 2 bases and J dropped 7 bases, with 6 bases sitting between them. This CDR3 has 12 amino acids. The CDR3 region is CASSLRLNEQFF. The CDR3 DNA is TGTGCCAGCAGCTTAAGACTGAATGAGCAGTTCTTC.

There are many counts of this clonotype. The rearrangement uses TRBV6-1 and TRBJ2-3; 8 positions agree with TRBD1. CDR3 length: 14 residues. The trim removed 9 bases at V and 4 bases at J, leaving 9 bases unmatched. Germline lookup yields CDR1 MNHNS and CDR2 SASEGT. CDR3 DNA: TGTGCCAGTGGCCCCGACAGGGGTGCAGATACGCAGTATTTT. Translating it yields CASGPDRGADTQYF.

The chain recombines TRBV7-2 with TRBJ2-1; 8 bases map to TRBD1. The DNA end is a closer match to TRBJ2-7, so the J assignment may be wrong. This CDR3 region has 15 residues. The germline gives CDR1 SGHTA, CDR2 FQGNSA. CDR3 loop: CASSRPGQVGYEQYF. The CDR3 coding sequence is TGTGCCAGCAGCCGTCCGGGACAGGTGGGGTACGAGCAGTACTTC.

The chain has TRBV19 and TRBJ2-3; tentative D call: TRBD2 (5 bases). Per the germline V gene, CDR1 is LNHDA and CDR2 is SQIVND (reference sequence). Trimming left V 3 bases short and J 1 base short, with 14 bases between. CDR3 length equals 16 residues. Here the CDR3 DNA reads TGTGCCAGTAGTATGCCGGTGGGTAGCGGCACAGATACGCAGTATTTT. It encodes CASSMPVGSGTDTQYF.

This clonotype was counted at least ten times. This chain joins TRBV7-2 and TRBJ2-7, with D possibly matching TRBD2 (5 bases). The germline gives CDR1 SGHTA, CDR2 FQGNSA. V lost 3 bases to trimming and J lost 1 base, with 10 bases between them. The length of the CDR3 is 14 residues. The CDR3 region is CASSFFRDSYEQYF. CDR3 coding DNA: TGTGCCAGCAGCTTTTTTCGGGATTCCTACGAGCAGTACTTC.

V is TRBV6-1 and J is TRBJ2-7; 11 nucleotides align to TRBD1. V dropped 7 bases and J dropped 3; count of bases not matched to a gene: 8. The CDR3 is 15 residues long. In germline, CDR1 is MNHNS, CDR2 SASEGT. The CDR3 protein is CASTHPGQGDYEQYF. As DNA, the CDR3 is TGTGCCAGCACCCACCCGGGACAGGGGGACTACGAGCAGTACTTC.

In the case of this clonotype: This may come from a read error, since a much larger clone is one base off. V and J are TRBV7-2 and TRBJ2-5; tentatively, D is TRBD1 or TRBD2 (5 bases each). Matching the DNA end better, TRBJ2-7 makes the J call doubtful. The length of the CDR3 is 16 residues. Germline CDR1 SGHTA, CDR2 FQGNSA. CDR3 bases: TGTGCCAGCAGATTAGCTGTCCCGGGACGGCTATACGAGCAGTACTTC. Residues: CASRLAVPGRLYEQYF.

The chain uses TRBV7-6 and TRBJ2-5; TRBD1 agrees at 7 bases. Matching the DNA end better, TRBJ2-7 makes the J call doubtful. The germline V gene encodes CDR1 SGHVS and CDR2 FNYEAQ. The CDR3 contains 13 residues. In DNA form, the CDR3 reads TGTGCCAGCAGCTCCAGGGGGTCCCGCGAGCAGTACTTC. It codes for CASSSRGSREQYF.

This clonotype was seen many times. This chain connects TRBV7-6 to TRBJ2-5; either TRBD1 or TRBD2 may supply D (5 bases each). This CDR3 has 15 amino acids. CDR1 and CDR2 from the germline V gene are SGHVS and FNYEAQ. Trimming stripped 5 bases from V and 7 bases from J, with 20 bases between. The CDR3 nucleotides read TGTGCCAGCAGCCTCTTTCCGACAGACCGGGGGACCCAGTACTTC. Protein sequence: CASSLFPTDRGTQYF.

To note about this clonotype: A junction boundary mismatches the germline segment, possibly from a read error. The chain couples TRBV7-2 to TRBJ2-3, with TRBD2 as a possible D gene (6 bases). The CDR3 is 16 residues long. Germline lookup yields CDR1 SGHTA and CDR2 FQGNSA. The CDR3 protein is CASGSTGGGVTDTQYF. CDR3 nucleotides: TGTGCCAGCGGCTCAACTGGGGGAGGTGTCACAGATACGCAGTACTTT.

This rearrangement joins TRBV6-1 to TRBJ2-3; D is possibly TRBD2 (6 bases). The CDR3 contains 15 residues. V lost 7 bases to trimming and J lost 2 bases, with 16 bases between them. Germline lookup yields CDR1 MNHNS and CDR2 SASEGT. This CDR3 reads CASTKRRGLTDTQYF. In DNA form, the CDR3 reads TGTGCCAGCACCAAGAGGAGGGGTCTCACAGATACGCAGTATTTT.

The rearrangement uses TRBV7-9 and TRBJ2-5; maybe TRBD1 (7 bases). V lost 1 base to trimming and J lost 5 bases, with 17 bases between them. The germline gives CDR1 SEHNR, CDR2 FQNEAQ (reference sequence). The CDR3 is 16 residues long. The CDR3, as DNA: TGTGCCAGCAGCTTAGTCAGGGGGGCCGGCTCCGAGACCCAGTACTTC. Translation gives CASSLVRGAGSETQYF.

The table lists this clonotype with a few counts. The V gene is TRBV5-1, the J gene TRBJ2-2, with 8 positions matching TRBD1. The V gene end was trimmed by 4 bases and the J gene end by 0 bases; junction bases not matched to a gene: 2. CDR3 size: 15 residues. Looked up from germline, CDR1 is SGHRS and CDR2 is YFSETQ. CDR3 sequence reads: CASSATGANTGELFF. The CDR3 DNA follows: TGCGCCAGCAGCGCGACAGGGGCGAACACCGGGGAGCTGTTTTTT.

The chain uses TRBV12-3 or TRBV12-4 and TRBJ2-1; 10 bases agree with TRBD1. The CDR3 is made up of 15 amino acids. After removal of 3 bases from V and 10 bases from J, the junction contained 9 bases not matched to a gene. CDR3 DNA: TGTGCCAGCAGTTTCCAGACAGGGGGCATTTACGAGCAGTTCTTC. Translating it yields CASSFQTGGIYEQFF.

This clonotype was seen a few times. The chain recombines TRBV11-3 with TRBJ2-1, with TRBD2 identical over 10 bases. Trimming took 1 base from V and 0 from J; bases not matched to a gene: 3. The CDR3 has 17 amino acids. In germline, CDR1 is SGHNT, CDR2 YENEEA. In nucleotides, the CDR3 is TGTGCCAGCAGCTTAGGATCTAGCGGGAGCTCCTACAATGAGCAGTTCTTC. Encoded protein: CASSLGSSGSSYNEQFF.

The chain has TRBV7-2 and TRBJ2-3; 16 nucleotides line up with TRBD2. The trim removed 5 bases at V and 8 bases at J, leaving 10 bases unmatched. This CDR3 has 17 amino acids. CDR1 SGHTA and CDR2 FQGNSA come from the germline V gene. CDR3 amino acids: CASSELGLAGGQGTQYF. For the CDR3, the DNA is TGTGCCAGCAGCGAACTGGGACTAGCGGGGGGGCAGGGTACGCAGTATTTT.

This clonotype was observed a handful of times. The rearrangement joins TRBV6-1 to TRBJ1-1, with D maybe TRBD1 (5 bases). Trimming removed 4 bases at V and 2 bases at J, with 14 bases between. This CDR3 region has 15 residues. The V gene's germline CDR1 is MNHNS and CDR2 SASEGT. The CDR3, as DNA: TGTGCCAGCAGTGGCCTCGGAGGGGTAAACACTGAAGCTTTCTTT. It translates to CASSGLGGVNTEAFF.

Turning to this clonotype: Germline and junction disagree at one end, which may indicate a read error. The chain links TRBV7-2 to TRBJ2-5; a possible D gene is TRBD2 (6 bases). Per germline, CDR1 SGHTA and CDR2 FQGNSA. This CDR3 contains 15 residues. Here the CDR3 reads CAAGQEGRAQDTQYF. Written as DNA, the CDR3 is TGTGCCGCGGGCCAGGAGGGACGTGCCCAAGACACCCAGTACTTC.